This T cell receptor beta chain was found in a study of Ad26.COV2.S vaccination and SARS-CoV-2 variants. Overall study findings and caveats: Vaccine recipients surpassed placebo recipients in spike-specific TCR breadth.

A note on this clone: Its antigen remains unidentified.

The repertoire was sequenced with immunoSEQ multiplex PCR; TCRdb's copy has only in-frame clones and lacks some. The sample contains some 370,000 clones, around four fifths of which appear only once. Treatment in this sample: around 19 received Ad26.COV2.S at low or high dose, single or two shots; about 5 received placebo; per-sample allocation not given. Samples analyzed were those drawn on day 63 after the first vaccine or placebo injection. V trimming: 5 bases; J trimming: 5 bases; junction bases outside the gene matches: 7. The CDR3 is 14 residues long. CDR1 and CDR2 (germline): SGDLS, YYNGEE. This receptor was obtained from a person between 18 and 65 years old who received the Ad26.COV2.S COVID-19 vaccine or a placebo. The chain employs TRBV9 and TRBJ1-2; 9 bases are shared with TRBD1. Sample: peripheral blood, taken in a trial of Ad26.COV2.S vaccine versus placebo. The CDR3 DNA reads TGTGCCAGCAGTTCCACAGGGGGCGATTATGGCTACACCTTC. Translated: CASSSTGGDYGYTF. Together with reference TRBV9 and TRBJ1-2, the CDR3 gives the full variable domain: DSGVTQTPKHLITATGQRVTLRCSPRSGDLSVYWYQQSLDQGLQFLIQYYNGEERAKGNILERFSAQQFPDLHSELNLSSLELGDSALYFCASSSTGGDYGYTFGSGTRLTVV.